Below, 8 T cell receptor beta chains from the same sample are listed, as sequenced in a study of blood T cell repertoires in COVID-19. Method: immunoSEQ multiplex PCR; TCRdb's copy keeps in-frame clones and lacks some. Among some 400,000 clones listed, around 87% were seen once. Source material: PBMCs or T cells enriched from blood (not recorded which). The origin of the receptors is a young man who had recovered from COVID-19.

The chain carries TRBV3-1 (or the pseudogene TRBV3-2) and TRBJ2-1; perhaps TRBD1 as D (5 bases). V dropped 2 bases and J dropped 6 bases, with 14 bases sitting between them. The CDR3 has 15 residues. Germline V lookup: CDR1 LGHDT, CDR2 YNNKEL (reference sequence). CDR3 in DNA: TGTGCCAGCAGCCAATCGGCCACAGGAACCAATGAGCAGTTCTTC. Translation: CASSQSATGTNEQFF.

This clone occurred once. The chain uses TRBV3-1 (or the pseudogene TRBV3-2) and TRBJ2-3; perhaps TRBD2 as D (5 bases). In germline, CDR1 is LGHDT, CDR2 YNNKEL (reference sequence). This CDR3 has 16 residues. V shed 1 base and J shed 4 bases, with 15 bases lying between them. This chain's CDR3 is CASSQGGVLAADTQYF. CDR3 nucleotides: TGTGCCAGCAGCCAAGGGGGAGTGCTAGCTGCAGATACGCAGTATTTT.

This chain links TRBV6-2 or TRBV6-3 with TRBJ2-3; 8 bases fit TRBD2. V was clipped by 5 bases and J by 2 bases; unmatched bases: 3. The CDR3 spans 14 residues. The germline V gene encodes CDR1 MNHEY and CDR2 SVGEGT. CDR3 region: CASSIAGTTDTQYF. CDR3 in DNA: TGTGCCAGCAGTATAGCGGGGACCACAGATACGCAGTATTTT.

The chain links TRBV5-1 to TRBJ1-2; no firm D call. Germline values: CDR1 SGHRS, CDR2 YFSETQ. V shed 0 bases and J shed 2 bases, with 8 bases lying between them. The CDR3 spans 14 residues. CDR3 nucleotides: TGCGCCAGCAGCTTGGACGGGGAGAACTATGGCTACACCTTC. It yields the protein CASSLDGENYGYTF.

This clone has a handful of counts. V usage is TRBV15 and J usage is TRBJ1-1; D gene unclear. Trimming stripped 0 bases from V and 4 bases from J, with 18 bases between. Germline-derived CDR1 and CDR2 are LNHNV and YYDKDF (reference sequence). The CDR3 consists of 17 residues. The CDR3 DNA is TGTGCCACCAGCAGAGATCTCTATGACATCAGCTCCACTGAAGCTTTCTTT. As protein: CATSRDLYDISSTEAFF. The variable domain in full, with the rest retrieved from reference TRBV15 and TRBJ1-1, is DAMVIQNPRYQVTQFGKPVTLSCSQTLNHNVMYWYQQKSSQAPKLLFHYYDKDFNNEADTPDNFQSRRPNTSFCFLDIRSPGLGDTAMYLCATSRDLYDISSTEAFFGQGTRLTVV.

The chain links TRBV19 to TRBJ1-2, with TRBD1 matching over 9 bases. V was pared by 7 bases and J by 6 bases, with 9 bases of the junction left unmatched. The CDR3 totals 14 residues. In germline, CDR1 is LNHDA, CDR2 SQIVND (reference sequence). The chain's CDR3 is CASTKRGQGDGYTF. The CDR3 region has the DNA TGTGCCAGTACCAAGAGGGGACAGGGAGATGGCTACACCTTC.

CDR3: CASAYGLEETQYF. The CDR3 coding sequence is TGTGCCAGCGCTTACGGACTAGAGGAGACCCAGTACTTC. The gene calls are TRBV12-3 or TRBV12-4 and TRBJ2-5, with 7 bases matching TRBD2. V shed 8 bases, J shed 5 bases, and the junction held 8 bases outside the gene matches. The CDR3 consists of 13 residues.

V gene TRBV28 combines with J gene TRBJ1-2; maybe TRBD1 (6 bases). This CDR3 region has 14 residues. V lost 2 bases and J 8 bases, leaving 15 bases between the germline ends. CDR1 is MDHEN and CDR2 is SYDVKM in the germline V gene. The CDR3 loop reads CASSLLPGVGGYTF. CDR3 in DNA: TGTGCCAGCAGTTTACTCCCAGGGGTCGGCGGCTACACCTTC.